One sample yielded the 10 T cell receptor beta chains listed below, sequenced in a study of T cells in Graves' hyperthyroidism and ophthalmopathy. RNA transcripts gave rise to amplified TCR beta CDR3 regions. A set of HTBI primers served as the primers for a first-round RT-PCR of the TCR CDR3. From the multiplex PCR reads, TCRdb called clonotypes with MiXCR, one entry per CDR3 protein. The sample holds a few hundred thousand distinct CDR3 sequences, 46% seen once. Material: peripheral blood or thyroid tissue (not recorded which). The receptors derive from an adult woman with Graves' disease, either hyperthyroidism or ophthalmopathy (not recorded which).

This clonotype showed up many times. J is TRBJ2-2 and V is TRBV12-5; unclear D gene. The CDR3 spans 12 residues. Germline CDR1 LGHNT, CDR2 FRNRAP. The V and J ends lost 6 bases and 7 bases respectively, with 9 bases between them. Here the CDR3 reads CASGPDSGELFF. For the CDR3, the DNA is TGTGCTAGTGGACCCGATAGCGGGGAGCTGTTTTTT.

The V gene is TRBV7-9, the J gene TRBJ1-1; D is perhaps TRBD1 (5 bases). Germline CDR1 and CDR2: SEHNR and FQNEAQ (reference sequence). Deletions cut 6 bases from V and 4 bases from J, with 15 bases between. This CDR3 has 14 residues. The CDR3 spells CASRAGGGGTEAFF. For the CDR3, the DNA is TGTGCCAGCAGGGCCGGTGGTGGGGGCACTGAAGCTTTCTTT.

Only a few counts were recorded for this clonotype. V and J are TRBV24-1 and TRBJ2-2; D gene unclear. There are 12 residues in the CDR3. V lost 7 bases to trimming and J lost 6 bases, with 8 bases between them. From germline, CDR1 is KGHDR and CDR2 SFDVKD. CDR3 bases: TGTGCCACCAGGGATGGGGCCGGGGAGCTGTTTTTT. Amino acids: CATRDGAGELFF.

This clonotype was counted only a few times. The CDR3 here is CASSDQGQGSEAFF. The CDR3 region has the DNA TGTGCCAGCAGTGACCAGGGGCAGGGGAGTGAAGCTTTCTTT. V is TRBV2 and J is TRBJ1-1, with D possibly TRBD1 on 6 matching bases. The length of the CDR3 is 14 residues. Per the germline V gene, CDR1 is SNHLY and CDR2 is FYNNEI. The V and J ends lost 3 bases and 7 bases respectively, with 15 bases between them. The whole variable domain, remainder taken from reference TRBV2 and TRBJ1-1, is EPEVTQTPSHQVTQMGQEVILRCVPISNHLYFYWYRQILGQKVEFLVSFYNNEISEKSEIFDDQFSVERPDGSNFTLKIRSTKLEDSAMYFCASSDQGQGSEAFFGQGTRLTVV.

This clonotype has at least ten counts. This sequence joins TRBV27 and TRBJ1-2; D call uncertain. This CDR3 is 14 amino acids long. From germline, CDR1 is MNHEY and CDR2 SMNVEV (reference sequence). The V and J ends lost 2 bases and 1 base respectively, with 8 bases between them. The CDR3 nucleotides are TGTGCCAGCAGTTTAAGAGGGATTAACTATGGCTACACCTTC. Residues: CASSLRGINYGYTF.

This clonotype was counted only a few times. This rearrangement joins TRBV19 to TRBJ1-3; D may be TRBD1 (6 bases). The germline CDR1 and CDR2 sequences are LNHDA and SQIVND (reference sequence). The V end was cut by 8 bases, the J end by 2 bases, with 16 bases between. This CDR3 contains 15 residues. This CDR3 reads CASDTGRTPGNTIYF. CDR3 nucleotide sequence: TGTGCCAGTGATACAGGGCGTACACCTGGAAACACCATATATTTT.

CDR3 bases: TGCGGAGGGGGGGTAAGCACAGATACGCAGTATTTT. It specifies CGGGVSTDTQYF. This chain joins TRBV29-1 and TRBJ2-3; D possibly corresponds to TRBD2 (7 bases). CDR1 and CDR2 from the germline V gene are SQVTM and ANQGSEA. There are 12 residues in the CDR3.

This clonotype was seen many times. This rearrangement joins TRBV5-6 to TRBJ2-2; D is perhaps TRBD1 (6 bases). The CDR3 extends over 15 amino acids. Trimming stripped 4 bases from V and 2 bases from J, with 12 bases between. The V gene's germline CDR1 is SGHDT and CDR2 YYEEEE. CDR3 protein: CASSPGTINTGELFF. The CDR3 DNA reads TGTGCCAGCAGCCCCGGGACAATCAACACCGGGGAGCTGTTTTTT.

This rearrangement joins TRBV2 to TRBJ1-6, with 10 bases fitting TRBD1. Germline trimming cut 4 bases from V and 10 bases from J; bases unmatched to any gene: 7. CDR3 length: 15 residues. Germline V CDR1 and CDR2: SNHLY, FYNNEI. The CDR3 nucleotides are TGTGCCAGCAGTGCCGGGACAGGGGTATGGTCACCCCTCCACTTT. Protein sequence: CASSAGTGVWSPLHF.

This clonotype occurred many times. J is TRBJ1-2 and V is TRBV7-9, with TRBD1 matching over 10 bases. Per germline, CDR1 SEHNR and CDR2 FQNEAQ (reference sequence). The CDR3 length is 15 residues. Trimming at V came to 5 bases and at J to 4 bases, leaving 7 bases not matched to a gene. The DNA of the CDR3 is TGTGCCAGCAGCCTCGGACAGGGGGGATTCTATGGCTACACCTTC. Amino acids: CASSLGQGGFYGYTF.